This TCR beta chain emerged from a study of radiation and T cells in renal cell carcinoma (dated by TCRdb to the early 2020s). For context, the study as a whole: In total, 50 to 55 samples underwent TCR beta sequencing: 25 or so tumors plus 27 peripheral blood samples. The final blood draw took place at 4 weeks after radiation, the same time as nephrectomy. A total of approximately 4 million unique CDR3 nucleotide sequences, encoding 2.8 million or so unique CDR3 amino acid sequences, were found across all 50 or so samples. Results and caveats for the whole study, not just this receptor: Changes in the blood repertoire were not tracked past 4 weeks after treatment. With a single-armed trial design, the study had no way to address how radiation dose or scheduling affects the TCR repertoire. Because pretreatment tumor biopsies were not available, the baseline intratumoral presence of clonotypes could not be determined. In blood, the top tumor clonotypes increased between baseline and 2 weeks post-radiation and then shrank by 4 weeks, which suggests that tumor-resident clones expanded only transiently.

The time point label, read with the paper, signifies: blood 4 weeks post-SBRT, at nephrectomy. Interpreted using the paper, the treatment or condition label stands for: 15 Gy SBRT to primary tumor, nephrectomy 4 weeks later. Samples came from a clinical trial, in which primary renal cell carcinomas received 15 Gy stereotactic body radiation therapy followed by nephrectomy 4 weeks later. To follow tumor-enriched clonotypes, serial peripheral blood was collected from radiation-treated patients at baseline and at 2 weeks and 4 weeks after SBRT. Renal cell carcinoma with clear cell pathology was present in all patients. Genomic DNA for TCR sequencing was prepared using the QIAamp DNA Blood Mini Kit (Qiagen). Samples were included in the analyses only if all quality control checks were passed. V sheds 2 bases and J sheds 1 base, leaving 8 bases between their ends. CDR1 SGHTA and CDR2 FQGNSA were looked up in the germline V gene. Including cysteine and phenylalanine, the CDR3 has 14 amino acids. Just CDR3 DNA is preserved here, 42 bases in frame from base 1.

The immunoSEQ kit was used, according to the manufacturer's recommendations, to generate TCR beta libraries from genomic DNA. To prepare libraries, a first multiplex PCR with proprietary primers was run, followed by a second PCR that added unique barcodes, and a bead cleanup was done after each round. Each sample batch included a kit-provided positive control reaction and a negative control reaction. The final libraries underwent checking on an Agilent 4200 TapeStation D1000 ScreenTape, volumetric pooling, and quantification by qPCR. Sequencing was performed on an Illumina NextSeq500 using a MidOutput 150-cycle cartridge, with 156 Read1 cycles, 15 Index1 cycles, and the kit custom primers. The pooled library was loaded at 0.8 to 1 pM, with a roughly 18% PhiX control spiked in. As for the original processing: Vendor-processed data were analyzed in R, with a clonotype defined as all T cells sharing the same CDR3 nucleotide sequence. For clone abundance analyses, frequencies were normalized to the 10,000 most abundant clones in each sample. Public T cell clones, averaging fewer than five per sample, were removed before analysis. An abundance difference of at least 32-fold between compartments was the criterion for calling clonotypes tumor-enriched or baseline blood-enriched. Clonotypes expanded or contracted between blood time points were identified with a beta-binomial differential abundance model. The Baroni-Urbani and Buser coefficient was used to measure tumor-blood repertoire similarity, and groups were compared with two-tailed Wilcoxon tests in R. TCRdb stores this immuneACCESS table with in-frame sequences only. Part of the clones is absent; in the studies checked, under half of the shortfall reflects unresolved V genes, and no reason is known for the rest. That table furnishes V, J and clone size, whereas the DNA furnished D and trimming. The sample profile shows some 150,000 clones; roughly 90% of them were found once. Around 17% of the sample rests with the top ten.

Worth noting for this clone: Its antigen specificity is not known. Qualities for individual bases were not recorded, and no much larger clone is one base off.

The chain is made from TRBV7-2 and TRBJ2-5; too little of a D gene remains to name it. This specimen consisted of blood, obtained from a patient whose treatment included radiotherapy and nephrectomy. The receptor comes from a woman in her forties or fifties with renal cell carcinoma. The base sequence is TGTGCCAGCAGCTTATCGGTCTTCCAAGAGACCCAGTACTTC. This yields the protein CASSLSVFQETQYF.